This TCR beta chain comes out of a study of post-analysis software for immune sequencing data. Study-wide results and caveats: Roughly 5 TRBV segments, TRBV5-6, TRBV5-1 and TRBV20-1 among them, were found more frequent in patients than controls.

Per germline, CDR1 SGHRS and CDR2 YFSETQ. The length of the CDR3 is 14 residues. V lost 4 bases and J 4 bases, leaving 13 bases between the germline ends. This clonotype was observed at least ten times. Its specificity is not known. Each TCR beta cDNA library carried unique molecular identifiers. TCRdb independently ran MiXCR on the PCR reads; one entry per CDR3 protein. The sample has hundreds of thousands of distinct CDR3 sequences, just under 30% seen once. V is TRBV5-1 and J is TRBJ2-3; D is uncertain. Material for sequencing was blood. This TCR came from a girl under 18 with multiple sclerosis. CDR3: CASSAYLVPDTQYF. Written as DNA, the CDR3 is TGCGCCAGCAGCGCCTACCTAGTCCCAGATACGCAGTATTTT.